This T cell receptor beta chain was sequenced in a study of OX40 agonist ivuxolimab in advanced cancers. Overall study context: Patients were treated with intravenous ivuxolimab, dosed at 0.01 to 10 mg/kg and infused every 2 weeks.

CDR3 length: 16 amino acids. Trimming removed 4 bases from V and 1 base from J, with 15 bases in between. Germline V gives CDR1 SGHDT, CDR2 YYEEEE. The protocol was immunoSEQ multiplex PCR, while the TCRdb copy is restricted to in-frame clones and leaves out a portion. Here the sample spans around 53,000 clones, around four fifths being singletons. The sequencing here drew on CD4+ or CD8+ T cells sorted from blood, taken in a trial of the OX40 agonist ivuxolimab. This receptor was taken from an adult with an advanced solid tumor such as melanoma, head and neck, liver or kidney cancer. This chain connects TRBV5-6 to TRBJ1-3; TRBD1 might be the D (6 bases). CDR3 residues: CASSRPGTSSGNTIYF. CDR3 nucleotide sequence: TGTGCCAGCAGCAGACCCGGGACAAGTTCTGGAAACACCATATATTTT.